This paragraph reports one T cell receptor (beta chain). Its antigen is not yet known. The sample holds no much larger clone one base away, and base qualities are not on file. TCRbeta CDR3 regions were amplified from genomic DNA using the immunoSEQ Assay, a bias-controlled multiplex PCR. The original methods were these. The number of nucleated cells in each sample was estimated from the amplification of reference gene primers within the assay. To quantify the absolute abundance of each unique TCRbeta CDR3 rearrangement, sequence reads were collapsed and filtered. For each sample, productive Simpson clonality was calculated by taking the square root of Simpson's diversity index across productive rearrangements. TCRdb holds this immuneACCESS table with in-frame rearrangements only. Some clones are missing; in checked studies, unresolved V genes explain under half, and the rest has no known cause. V and J calls and clone size are copied from that table; D and trimming were computed from the DNA. This sample lists 150,000 to 200,000 clones; about 85% were detected once. The top ten clonotypes cover roughly 2.2% of the sample.

These data are taken from a study of blood T cell repertoires in COVID-19 (dated by TCRdb to the early 2020s). Looking at the study overall: Collaborator samples came from the United States, Italy and Spain and covered acute and convalescent phases of COVID-19. Where available, HLA class I and class II types were obtained from metadata supplied by the sample provider rather than from assay-based typing. A de-identified subject ID, COVID-19 status, age in years and sex were almost always included in the sample metadata. The material from the prospective study consisted of cDNA or gDNA derived from T cells, B-cell-depleted T cells, or PBMCs. Deeply sampled blood TCRbeta repertoires from subjects exposed to, actively infected with, or recovered from COVID-19 were included in the dataset. A freely available public database, intended as a resource for researchers studying the immune response to SARS-CoV-2, is where the repertoires were released. The samples were drawn from two sources: the first 160 participants of the ongoing ImmuneRACE study, and 1,000 to 1,500 subjects contributed by 6 global collaborators.

The collaborating institutions used their own protocols to collect whole blood in K2EDTA tubes. Collaborator samples were shipped for TCRbeta analysis as frozen whole blood, isolated PBMCs, or DNA extracted from either sample type. Study-wide findings and limitations: The quantity of clinical and demographic metadata differed by source and by participant and was supplied without curation.

The specimen was peripheral blood. The source is a man between 65 and 85 years old with active or convalescent COVID-19.

The DNA sequence is as follows: TGTGCCAGCAGTCCGGGACAGGGTCGGTTCTCCCTTTCGAACACTGAAGCTTTCTTT. Translation gives CASSPGQGRFSLSNTEAFF. The sequence links TRBV6-2 or TRBV6-3 to TRBJ1-1, and TRBD1 matches 9 of the central bases. The germline V gene provides CDR1 MNHEY and CDR2 SVGEGT. From V the trimming removes 5 bases and from J it removes 1 base, while the gene matches leave 17 bases of the junction unaccounted for. The CDR3 measures 19 amino acids from cysteine to phenylalanine. Of the read, only the CDR3 DNA is kept; its 57 bases are in frame from base 1.